The clone carrying this T cell receptor beta chain was found a few times. These data belong to a study of blood T cell repertoires in COVID-19. Study as a whole: From T cells, B-cell-depleted T cells, or PBMCs came the material, which was cDNA or gDNA.

Sequencing was performed with immunoSEQ multiplex PCR; in TCRdb, only in-frame clones are kept and a portion is missing. Of some 230,000 clones listed, more than 75% were seen once; the top ten hold approximately 8.4%. V gave up 6 bases and J gave up 8 bases; unmatched junction bases: 11. Germline V lookup: CDR1 SGHVS, CDR2 FQNEAQ. This CDR3 is 15 amino acids long. Sample: peripheral blood. The chain has TRBV7-8 and TRBJ1-4; 8 nucleotides align to TRBD1. The TCR originated in an elderly woman with COVID-19, enrolled during active disease. The CDR3 coding sequence is TGTGCCAGCAGTTTTGCCACAGGGGGAGGCGAAAAACTGTTTTTT. Protein: CASSFATGGGEKLFF.